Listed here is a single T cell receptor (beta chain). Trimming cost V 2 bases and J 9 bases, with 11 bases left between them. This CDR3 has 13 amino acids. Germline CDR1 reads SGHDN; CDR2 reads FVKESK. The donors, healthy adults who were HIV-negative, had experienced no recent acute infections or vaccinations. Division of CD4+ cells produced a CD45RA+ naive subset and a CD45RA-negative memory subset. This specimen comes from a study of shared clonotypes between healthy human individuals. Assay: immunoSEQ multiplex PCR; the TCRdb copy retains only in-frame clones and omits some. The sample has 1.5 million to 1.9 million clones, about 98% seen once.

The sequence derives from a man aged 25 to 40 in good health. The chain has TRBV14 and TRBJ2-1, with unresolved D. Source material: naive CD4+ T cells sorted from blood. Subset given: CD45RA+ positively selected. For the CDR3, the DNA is TGTGCCAGCAGCCAATCTTTAAGTGGTGAGCAGTTCTTC. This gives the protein CASSQSLSGEQFF.